A single sample gave rise to the 9 T cell receptor beta chains below, sequenced in a study of monozygotic twins with inflammatory bowel disease. TCRdb re-analyzed the 5' RACE reads; it lists each CDR3 protein once, without DNA. The sample's table shows roughly 100,000 distinct CDR3 sequences. The sample consisted of blood. Every receptor here comes from a human donor with ulcerative colitis or Crohn's disease, or a healthy co-twin of an affected twin (not recorded which).

The V and J genes are TRBV6-1 and TRBJ1-6. Germline V gene data show CDR1 as MNHNS and CDR2 as SASEGT. This CDR3 is built from 14 residues. Here the CDR3 reads CASSEAVYNSPLHF.

The chain recombines TRBV14 with TRBJ2-7; with no DNA, the TCRdb D assignment of TRBD1 cannot be verified. The CDR3 runs to 14 residues. The germline V gene has CDR1 SGHDN and CDR2 FVKESK. The CDR3 region is CASSHVLWAYEQYF.

V gene TRBV21-1 combines with J gene TRBJ2-1; TCRdb calls TRBD2, which cannot be checked without DNA. TRBV21-1 is termed a pseudogene. CDR3 length: 17 residues. CDR3 in amino acids: CASRPDTPSGGYNEQFF.

The rearrangement links TRBV5-1 to TRBJ2-7; TCRdb's D gene call, TRBD1, goes unchecked for lack of DNA. Germline CDR1 reads SGHRS; CDR2 reads YFSETQ. The CDR3 extends over 17 amino acids. CDR3 sequence: CASSRYLLGQGAYEQYF.

The chain combines TRBV29-1 with TRBJ2-3; TCRdb's D call, TRBD1, is unchecked because there is no DNA. Germline lookup yields CDR1 SQVTM and CDR2 ANQGSEA. CDR3 length: 14 amino acids. CDR3: CSVELRDRTDTQYF.

The rearrangement uses TRBV12-3 or TRBV12-4 and TRBJ1-2; TCRdb calls TRBD1, which cannot be checked without DNA. The CDR3 sequence is 16 residues long. The CDR3 sequence: CASSSGTGYIGSGYTF.

The chain has TRBV29-1 and TRBJ2-1; TCRdb indicates TRBD1, and absent DNA this call remains unverified. This CDR3 is built from 13 residues. Germline V gene lookup returns CDR1 SQVTM and CDR2 ANQGSEA. The CDR3 is CSAPPQGYNEQFF.

The genes are TRBV5-5 and TRBJ2-1; without DNA, the TCRdb call of TRBD1 cannot be checked. The CDR3 extends over 16 amino acids. Germline V CDR1 and CDR2: SGHKS, YYEKEE (reference sequence). The CDR3 here is CASSPRDRQNYNEQFF.

The J gene is TRBJ2-1, the V gene TRBV6-1; checking the TCRdb D call of TRBD2 is not possible without DNA. Germline V CDR1 and CDR2: MNHNS, SASEGT. CDR3 size: 16 residues. The CDR3 sequence: CASTLKGLAGVGEQFF.